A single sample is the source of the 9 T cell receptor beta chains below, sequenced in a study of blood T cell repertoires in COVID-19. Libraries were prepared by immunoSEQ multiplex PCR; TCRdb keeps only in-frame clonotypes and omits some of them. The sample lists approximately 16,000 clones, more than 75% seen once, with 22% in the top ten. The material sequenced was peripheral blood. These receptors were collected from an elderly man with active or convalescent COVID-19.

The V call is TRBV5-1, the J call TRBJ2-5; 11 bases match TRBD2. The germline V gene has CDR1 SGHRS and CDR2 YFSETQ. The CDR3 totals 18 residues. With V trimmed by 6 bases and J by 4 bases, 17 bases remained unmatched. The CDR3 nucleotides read TGCGCCAGCACCGTCGGAACTAGCGGGGGACCCACCGGAGAGACCCAGTACTTC. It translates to CASTVGTSGGPTGETQYF. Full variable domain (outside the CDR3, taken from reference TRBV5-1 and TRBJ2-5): KAGVTQTPRYLIKTRGQQVTLSCSPISGHRSVSWYQQTPGQGLQFLFEYFSETQRNKGNFPGRFSGRQFSNSRSEMNVSTLELGDSALYLCASTVGTSGGPTGETQYFGPGTRLLVL.

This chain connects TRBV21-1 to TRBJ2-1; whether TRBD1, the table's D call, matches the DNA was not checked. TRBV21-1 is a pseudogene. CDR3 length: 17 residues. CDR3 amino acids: CASSKAGPTGRSNEQFF. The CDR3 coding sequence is TGTGCCAGCAGCAAAGCGGGTCCGACAGGAAGAAGCAATGAGCAGTTCTTC.

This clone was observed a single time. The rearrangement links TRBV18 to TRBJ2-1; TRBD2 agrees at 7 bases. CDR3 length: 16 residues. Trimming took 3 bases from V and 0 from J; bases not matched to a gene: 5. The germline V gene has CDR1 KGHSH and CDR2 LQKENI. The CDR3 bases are TGTGCCAGCTCACCCCCGATAGCGGGCTCCTACAATGAGCAGTTCTTC. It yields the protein CASSPPIAGSYNEQFF.

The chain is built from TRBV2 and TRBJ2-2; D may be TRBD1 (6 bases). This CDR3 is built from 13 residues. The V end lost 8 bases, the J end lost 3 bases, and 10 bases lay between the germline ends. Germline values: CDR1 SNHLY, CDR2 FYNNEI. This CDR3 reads CASEGQYTGELFF. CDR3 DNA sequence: TGTGCCAGCGAAGGACAGTACACCGGGGAGCTGTTTTTT.

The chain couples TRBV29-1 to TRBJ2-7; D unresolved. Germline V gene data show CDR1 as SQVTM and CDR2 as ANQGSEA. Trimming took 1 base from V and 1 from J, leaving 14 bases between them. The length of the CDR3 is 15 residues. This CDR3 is CSVEGGPALSYEQYF. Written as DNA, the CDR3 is TGCAGCGTTGAAGGTGGGCCAGCTCTGTCCTACGAGCAGTACTTC.

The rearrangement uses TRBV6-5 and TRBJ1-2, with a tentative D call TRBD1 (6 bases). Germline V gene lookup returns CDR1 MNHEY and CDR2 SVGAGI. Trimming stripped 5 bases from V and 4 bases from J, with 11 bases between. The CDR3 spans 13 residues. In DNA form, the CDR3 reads TGTGCCAGCAGTCAGCAGGGGACCTATGGCTACACCTTC. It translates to CASSQQGTYGYTF.

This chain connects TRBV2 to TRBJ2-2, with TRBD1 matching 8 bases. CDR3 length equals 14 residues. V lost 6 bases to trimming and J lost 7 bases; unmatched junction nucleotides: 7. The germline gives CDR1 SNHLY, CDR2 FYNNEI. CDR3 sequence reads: CASRHRTGFGELFF. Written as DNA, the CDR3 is TGTGCCAGCAGGCACCGGACAGGGTTCGGGGAGCTGTTTTTT.

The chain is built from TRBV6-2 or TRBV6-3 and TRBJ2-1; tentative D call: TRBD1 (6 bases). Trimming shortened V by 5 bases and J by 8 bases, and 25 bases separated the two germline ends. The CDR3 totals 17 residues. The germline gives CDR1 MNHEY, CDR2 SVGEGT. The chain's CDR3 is CASSPLPGRGYVDEQFF. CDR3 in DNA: TGTGCCAGCAGTCCCCTTCCGGGCAGGGGCTATGTTGATGAGCAGTTCTTC.

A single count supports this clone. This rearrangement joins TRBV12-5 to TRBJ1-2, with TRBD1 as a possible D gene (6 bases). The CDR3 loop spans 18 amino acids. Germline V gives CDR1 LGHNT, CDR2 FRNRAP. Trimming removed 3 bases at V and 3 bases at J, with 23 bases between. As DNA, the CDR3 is TGTGCTAGTGGTTTACTCCTCTCCGGGACAATGGGGTACTATGGCTACACCTTC. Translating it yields CASGLLLSGTMGYYGYTF. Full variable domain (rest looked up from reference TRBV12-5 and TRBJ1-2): DARVTQTPRHKVTEMGQEVTMRCQPILGHNTVFWYRQTMMQGLELLAYFRNRAPLDDSGMPKDRFSAEMPDATLATLKIQPSEPRDSAVYFCASGLLLSGTMGYYGYTFGSGTRLTVV.